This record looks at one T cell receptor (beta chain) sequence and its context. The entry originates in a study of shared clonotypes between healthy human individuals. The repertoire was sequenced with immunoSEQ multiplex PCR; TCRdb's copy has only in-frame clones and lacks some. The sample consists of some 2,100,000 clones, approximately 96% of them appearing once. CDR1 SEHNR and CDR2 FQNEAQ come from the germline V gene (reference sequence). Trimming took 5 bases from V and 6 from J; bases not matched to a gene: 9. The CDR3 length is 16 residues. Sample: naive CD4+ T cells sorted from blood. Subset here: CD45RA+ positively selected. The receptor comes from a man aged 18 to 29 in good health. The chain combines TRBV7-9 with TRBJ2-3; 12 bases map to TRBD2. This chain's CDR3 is CASSLSGLAGSDTQYF. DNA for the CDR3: TGTGCCAGCAGCCTTTCTGGACTAGCGGGGTCCGATACGCAGTATTTT.